What follows are 19 T cell receptor beta chains derived from one specimen sequenced in a study of vaccination and CD4 T cells after COVID-19. No antigen is known for these receptors. Sequenced with the Oncomine TCR Beta short-read assay was DNA taken from cultured CD4+ T cells. MiXCR, run by TCRdb on the PCR reads, gives a single entry per CDR3 protein. The data show 6,500 to 9,000 distinct CDR3 sequences, with around three fifths seen just once and 25% to 30% held by the top ten. Treatment given: 10-day PBMC culture with coronavirus spike peptide pools or control peptides (ViraFEST assay). Sequencing was performed on CD4+ T cells from blood, cultured in vitro. These receptors were obtained from a human donor who had recovered from COVID-19.

This chain connects TRBV7-9 to TRBJ2-3; 7 positions agree with TRBD2. This CDR3 is built from 17 residues. Germline-derived CDR1 and CDR2 are SEHNR and FQNEAQ (reference sequence). V lost 5 bases, J lost 3 bases, and 14 bases stayed unmatched. Here the CDR3 reads CASSPYGREGITDTQYF. CDR3 nucleotide sequence: TGTGCCAGCAGCCCCTATGGGAGGGAGGGAATAACAGATACGCAGTATTTT. Drawing the rest from reference TRBV7-9 and TRBJ2-3, the complete variable domain is DTGVSQNPRHKITKRGQNVTFRCDPISEHNRLYWYRQTLGQGPEFLTYFQNEAQLEKSRLLSDRFSAERPKGSFSTLEIQRTEQGDSAMYLCASSPYGREGITDTQYFGPGTRLTVL.

This clonotype was seen a handful of times. The chain carries TRBV30 and TRBJ1-2, with 8 nucleotides matching TRBD1. The trim removed 4 bases at V and 6 bases at J, leaving 7 bases unmatched. Germline CDR1 is GTSNPN and CDR2 is SVGIG (reference sequence). This CDR3 comprises 13 residues. CDR3 coding DNA: TGTGCCTGGAATCGTGCAGGGGGCGATGGCTACACCTTC. Translated: CAWNRAGGDGYTF.

The rearrangement uses TRBV27 and TRBJ2-2; 8 bases match TRBD2. Germline lookup yields CDR1 MNHEY and CDR2 SMNVEV (reference sequence). This CDR3 contains 14 residues. V lost 7 bases and J lost 3; bases outside the gene matches: 4. The CDR3 spells CASTSGSDTGELFF. CDR3 sequence (DNA): TGTGCCAGCACGAGCGGGAGTGACACCGGGGAGCTGTTTTTT.

The chain combines TRBV7-9 with TRBJ2-2; 9 positions match TRBD1. Germline values: CDR1 SEHNR, CDR2 FQNEAQ (reference sequence). V gave up 4 bases and J gave up 6 bases; unmatched junction bases: 6. The CDR3 spans 15 residues. The DNA of the CDR3 is TGTGCCAGCAGCTCCTGGACAGGGGAGGCCGGGGAGCTGTTTTTT. Translating gives CASSSWTGEAGELFF.

This chain links TRBV7-3 with TRBJ1-2, with 9 bases fitting TRBD1. V was pared by 4 bases and J by 7 bases, with 4 bases of the junction left unmatched. The CDR3 contains 13 residues. Germline CDR1 reads SGHTA; CDR2 reads FQGTGA. Here the CDR3 DNA reads TGTGCCAGCAGCTACCTGGACAGGGGTGGCTACACCTTC. Translated, it gives CASSYLDRGGYTF. Combining the CDR3 with reference TRBV7-3 and TRBJ1-2 gives the whole variable domain GAGVSQTPSNKVTEKGKYVELRCDPISGHTALYWYRQSLGQGPEFLIYFQGTGAADDSGLPNDRFFAVRPEGSVSTLKIQRTERGDSAVYLCASSYLDRGGYTFGSGTRLTVV.

This clonotype was found once. This chain links TRBV6-2 or TRBV6-3 with TRBJ1-2; TRBD1 is a possible D gene (5 bases). Deletions cut 7 bases from V and 2 bases from J, with 14 bases between. The CDR3 contains 14 residues. In germline, CDR1 is MNHEY, CDR2 SVGEGT. In DNA form, the CDR3 reads TGTGCCAGCACCCCTTTGGGGCCCAACTATGGCTACACCTTC. Protein: CASTPLGPNYGYTF.

The chain links TRBV5-1 to TRBJ2-7; 10 positions agree with TRBD1. Germline V lookup: CDR1 SGHRS, CDR2 YFSETQ. This CDR3 region has 14 residues. The V gene end was trimmed by 0 bases and the J gene end by 3 bases; junction bases not matched to a gene: 0. The CDR3 loop reads CASSLGTGGYEQYF. The DNA of the CDR3 is TGCGCCAGCAGCTTGGGGACAGGGGGCTACGAGCAGTACTTC.

This sequence joins TRBV2 and TRBJ1-2; 7 bases align to TRBD1. Germline assignment: CDR1 SNHLY and CDR2 FYNNEI. This CDR3 contains 15 residues. The trim removed 6 bases at V and 7 bases at J, leaving 14 bases unmatched. The CDR3 sequence: CASSREAAGGGGYTF. CDR3 in DNA: TGTGCCAGCAGCCGAGAGGCGGCAGGGGGTGGTGGCTACACCTTC.

The chain links TRBV7-3 to TRBJ2-1; TRBD1 might be the D (6 bases). From germline, CDR1 is SGHTA and CDR2 FQGTGA. The CDR3 sequence is 15 residues long. V lost 5 bases to trimming and J lost 1 base, with 12 bases between them. The CDR3 DNA reads TGTGCCAGCAGCCCACAGGGAATTTCCTACAATGAGCAGTTCTTC. It yields the protein CASSPQGISYNEQFF.

This clonotype was seen only a few times. The CDR3 spells CASSLSQQETQYF. In DNA, the CDR3 is TGTGCCAGCAGCTTATCACAGCAAGAGACCCAGTACTTC. The chain combines TRBV7-3 with TRBJ2-5, with unresolved D. The germline CDR1 and CDR2 sequences are SGHTA and FQGTGA. Trimming took off 2 bases at V and 2 bases at J, with 6 bases between the two ends. The CDR3 length is 13 residues.

This clonotype was picked up a small number of times. The chain recombines TRBV6-2 or TRBV6-3 with TRBJ2-5, with a weak D call TRBD2 (5 bases). Trimming removed 2 bases from V and 2 bases from J, with 9 bases in between. Germline V gene sequence: CDR1 MNHEY, CDR2 SVGEGT. The CDR3 totals 14 residues. CDR3: CASSYLTTQETQYF. As DNA, the CDR3 is TGTGCCAGCAGTTACCTGACTACTCAAGAGACCCAGTACTTC.

The chain recombines TRBV27 with TRBJ2-7; possibly TRBD1 for D (6 bases). Deletions cut 6 bases from V and 1 base from J, with 16 bases between. This CDR3 region has 15 residues. Germline CDR1 and CDR2: MNHEY and SMNVEV (reference sequence). In DNA, the CDR3 is TGTGCCAGCAGGCGATACAGGGACATTTCCTACGAGCAGTACTTC. This gives the protein CASRRYRDISYEQYF.

This rearrangement joins TRBV6-1 to TRBJ2-2; 9 bases match TRBD1. Germline CDR1 is MNHNS and CDR2 is SASEGT. The CDR3 contains 14 residues. V was pared by 4 bases and J by 3 bases, with 0 bases of the junction left unmatched. For the CDR3, the DNA is TGTGCCAGCAGTGGGACAGGGGACACCGGGGAGCTGTTTTTT. Translating gives CASSGTGDTGELFF.

In its sample, this clonotype was seen a few times. The chain joins TRBV6-2 or TRBV6-3 to TRBJ1-2; a possible D gene is TRBD1 (6 bases). The germline V gene encodes CDR1 MNHEY and CDR2 SVGEGT. There are 13 residues in the CDR3. V was shortened by 5 bases and J by 2 bases, with 9 bases between the two germline ends. The CDR3 DNA is TGTGCCAGCAGTCCTGACAGGAACTATGGCTACACCTTC. Translated: CASSPDRNYGYTF.

CDR3 sequence (DNA): TGTGCCAGCAGTTTAGGAGGGATCGGCTACACCTTC. Protein: CASSLGGIGYTF. The V gene is TRBV12-3 or TRBV12-4, the J gene TRBJ1-2, with D hard to call. There are 12 residues in the CDR3. V shed 1 base and J shed 8 bases, with 8 bases lying between them.

This clonotype was detected a few times. The CDR3: CASSLTTGINQPQHF. DNA for the CDR3: TGTGCCAGCAGCTTAACAACGGGGATAAATCAGCCCCAGCATTTT. This chain connects TRBV7-2 to TRBJ1-5, with D unclear. Trimming shortened V by 2 bases and J by 4 bases, and 12 bases separated the two germline ends. CDR1 and CDR2 from the germline V gene are SGHTA and FQGNSA. The CDR3 has 15 residues. Using reference TRBV7-2 and TRBJ1-5 for the parts outside the CDR3, the full variable domain is GAGVSQSPSNKVTEKGKDVELRCDPISGHTALYWYRQSLGQGLEFLIYFQGNSAPDKSGLPSDRFSAERTGGSVSTLTIQRTQQEDSAVYLCASSLTTGINQPQHFGDGTRLSIL.

The rearrangement links TRBV7-9 to TRBJ1-3; D is uncertain. The germline V gene has CDR1 SEHNR and CDR2 FQNEAQ (reference sequence). V was shortened by 2 bases and J by 9 bases, with 14 bases between the two germline ends. The CDR3 spans 14 residues. CDR3 region: CASSLMSPDSTIYF. The CDR3 DNA reads TGTGCCAGCAGCTTAATGAGCCCCGATAGCACCATATATTTT.

This clonotype turned up a few times. The chain joins TRBV15 to TRBJ2-2; D unclear. V lost 0 bases, J lost 7 bases, and 9 bases lay in between. Germline V gene sequence: CDR1 LNHNV, CDR2 YYDKDF (reference sequence). The CDR3 runs to 14 residues. The DNA of the CDR3 is TGTGCCACCAGCAGAGATGGGATCGACGGGGAGCTGTTTTTT. Amino acid sequence: CATSRDGIDGELFF.

This sequence joins TRBV11-2 and TRBJ1-2; tentative D call: TRBD1 (5 bases). The CDR3 spans 14 residues. Trimming removed 7 bases from V and 7 bases from J, with 19 bases in between. Germline V CDR1 and CDR2: SGHAT, FQNNGV. CDR3 nucleotide sequence: TGTGCCAGCACCAGACTGCGAGGGGCAGGTGGCTACACCTTC. It encodes CASTRLRGAGGYTF.